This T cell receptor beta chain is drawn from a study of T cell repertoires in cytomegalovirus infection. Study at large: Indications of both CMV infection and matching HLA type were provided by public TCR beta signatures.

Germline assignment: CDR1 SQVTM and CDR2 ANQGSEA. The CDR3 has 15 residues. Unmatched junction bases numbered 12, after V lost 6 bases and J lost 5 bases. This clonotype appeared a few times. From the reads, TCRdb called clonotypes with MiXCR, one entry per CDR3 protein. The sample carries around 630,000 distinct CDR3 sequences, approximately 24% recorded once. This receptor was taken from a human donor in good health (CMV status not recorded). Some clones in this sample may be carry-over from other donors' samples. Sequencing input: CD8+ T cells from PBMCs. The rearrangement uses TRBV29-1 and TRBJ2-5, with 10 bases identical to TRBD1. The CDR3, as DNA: TGCAGCGTCCTTAAGACAGGGGGCTTAGCGGAGACCCAGTACTTC. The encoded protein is CSVLKTGGLAETQYF.